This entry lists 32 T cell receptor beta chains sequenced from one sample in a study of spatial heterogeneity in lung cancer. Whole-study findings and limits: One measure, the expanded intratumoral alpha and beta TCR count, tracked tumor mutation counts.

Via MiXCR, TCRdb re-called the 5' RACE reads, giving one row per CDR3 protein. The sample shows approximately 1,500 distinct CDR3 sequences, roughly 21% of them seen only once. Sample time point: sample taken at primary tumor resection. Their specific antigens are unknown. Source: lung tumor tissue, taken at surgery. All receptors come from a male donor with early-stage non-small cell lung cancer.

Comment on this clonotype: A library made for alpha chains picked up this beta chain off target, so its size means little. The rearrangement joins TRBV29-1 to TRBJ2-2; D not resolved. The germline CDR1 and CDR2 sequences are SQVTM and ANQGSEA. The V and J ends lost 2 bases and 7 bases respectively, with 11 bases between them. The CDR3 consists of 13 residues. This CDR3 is CSVEPNQDGELFF. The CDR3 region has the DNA TGCAGCGTTGAACCGAATCAGGACGGGGAGCTGTTTTTT.

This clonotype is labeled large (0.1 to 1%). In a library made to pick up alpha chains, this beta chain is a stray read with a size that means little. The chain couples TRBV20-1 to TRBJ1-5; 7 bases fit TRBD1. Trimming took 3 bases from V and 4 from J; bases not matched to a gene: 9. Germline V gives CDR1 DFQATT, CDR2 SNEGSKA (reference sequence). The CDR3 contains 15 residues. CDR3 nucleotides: TGCAGTGCTAGCGGCCGGGACAGATCGAATCAGCCCCAGCATTTT. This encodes CSASGRDRSNQPQHF.

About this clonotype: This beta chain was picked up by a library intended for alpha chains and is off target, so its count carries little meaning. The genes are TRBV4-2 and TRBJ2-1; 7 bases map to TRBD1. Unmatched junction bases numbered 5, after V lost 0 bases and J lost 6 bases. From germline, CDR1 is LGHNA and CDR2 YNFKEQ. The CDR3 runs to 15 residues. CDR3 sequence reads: CASSQDGDRVNEQFF. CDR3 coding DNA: TGTGCCAGCAGCCAAGATGGAGACAGGGTCAATGAGCAGTTCTTC.

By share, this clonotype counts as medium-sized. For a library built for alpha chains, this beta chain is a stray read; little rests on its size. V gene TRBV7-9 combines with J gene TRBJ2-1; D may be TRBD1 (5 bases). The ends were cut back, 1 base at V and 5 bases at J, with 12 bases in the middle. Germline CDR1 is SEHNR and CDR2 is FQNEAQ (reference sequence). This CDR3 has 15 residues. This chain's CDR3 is CASSLVAGWDNEQFF. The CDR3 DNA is TGTGCCAGCAGCTTAGTGGCAGGGTGGGACAATGAGCAGTTCTTC.

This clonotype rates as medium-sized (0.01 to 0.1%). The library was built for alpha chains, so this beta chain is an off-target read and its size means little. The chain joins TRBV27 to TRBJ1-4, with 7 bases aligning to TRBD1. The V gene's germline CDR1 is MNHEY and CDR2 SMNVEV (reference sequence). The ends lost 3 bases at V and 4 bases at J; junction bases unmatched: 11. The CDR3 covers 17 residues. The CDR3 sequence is CASSLVLQGGSNEKLFF. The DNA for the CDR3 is TGTGCCAGCAGTTTGGTTCTTCAGGGGGGGAGTAATGAAAAACTGTTTTTT.

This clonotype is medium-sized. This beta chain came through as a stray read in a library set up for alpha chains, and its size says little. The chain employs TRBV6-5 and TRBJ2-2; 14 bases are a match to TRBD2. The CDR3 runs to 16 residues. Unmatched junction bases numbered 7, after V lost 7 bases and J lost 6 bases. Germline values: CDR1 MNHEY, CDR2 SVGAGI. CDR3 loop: CASTRTGLAGAGELFF. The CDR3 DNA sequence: TGTGCCAGCACTCGAACGGGACTAGCGGGAGCCGGGGAGCTGTTTTTT.

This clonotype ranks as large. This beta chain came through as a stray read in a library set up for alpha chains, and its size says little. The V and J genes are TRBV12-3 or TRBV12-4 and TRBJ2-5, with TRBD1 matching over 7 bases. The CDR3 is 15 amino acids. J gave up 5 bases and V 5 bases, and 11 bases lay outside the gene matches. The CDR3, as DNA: TGTGCCAGCAGTCCAGGACAGGCCCCCGGGGAGACCCAGTACTTC. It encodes CASSPGQAPGETQYF.

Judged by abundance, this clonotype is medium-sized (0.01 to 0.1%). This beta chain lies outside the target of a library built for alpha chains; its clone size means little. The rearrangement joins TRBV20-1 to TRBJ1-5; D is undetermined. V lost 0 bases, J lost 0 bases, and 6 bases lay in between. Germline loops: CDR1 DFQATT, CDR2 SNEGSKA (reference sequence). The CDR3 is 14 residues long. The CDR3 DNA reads TGCAGTGCTAGAGAACAGTATAGCAATCAGCCCCAGCATTTT. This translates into CSAREQYSNQPQHF.

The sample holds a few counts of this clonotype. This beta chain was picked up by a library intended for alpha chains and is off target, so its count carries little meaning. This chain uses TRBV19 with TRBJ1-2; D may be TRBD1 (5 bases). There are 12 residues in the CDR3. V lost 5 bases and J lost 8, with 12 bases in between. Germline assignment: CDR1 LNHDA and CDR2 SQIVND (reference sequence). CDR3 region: CASSQGTYGYTF. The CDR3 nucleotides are TGTGCCAGTAGTCAAGGGACGTACGGCTACACCTTC.

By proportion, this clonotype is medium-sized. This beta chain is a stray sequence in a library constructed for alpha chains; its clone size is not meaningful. Here the CDR3 reads CASTPRGEQEEQFF. The CDR3 DNA follows: TGCGCCAGCACCCCGAGAGGGGAGCAGGAGGAGCAGTTCTTC. The rearrangement joins TRBV10-2 to TRBJ2-1; tentatively, D is TRBD1 or TRBD2 (5 bases each). CDR3 length equals 14 residues. Germline V gene sequence: CDR1 WSHSY, CDR2 SAAADI. With 7 bases removed from V and 10 bases from J, the gap between germline ends came to 20 bases.

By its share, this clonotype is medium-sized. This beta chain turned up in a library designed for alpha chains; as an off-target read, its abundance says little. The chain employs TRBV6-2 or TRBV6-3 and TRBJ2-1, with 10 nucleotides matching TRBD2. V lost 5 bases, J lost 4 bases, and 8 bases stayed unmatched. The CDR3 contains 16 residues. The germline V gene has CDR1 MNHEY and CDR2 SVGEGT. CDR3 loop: CASSGIGAGGYNEQFF. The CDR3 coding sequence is TGTGCCAGCAGTGGGATAGGAGCGGGGGGGTACAATGAGCAGTTCTTC.

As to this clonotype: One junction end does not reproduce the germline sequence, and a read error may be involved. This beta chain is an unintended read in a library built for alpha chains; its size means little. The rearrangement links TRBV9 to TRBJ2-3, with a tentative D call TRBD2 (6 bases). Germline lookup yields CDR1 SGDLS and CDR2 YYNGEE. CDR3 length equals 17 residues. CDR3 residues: CANSATPGGTSTDTQYF. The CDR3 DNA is TGTGCCAACAGCGCCACCCCCGGAGGGACCAGCACAGATACGCAGTATTTT.

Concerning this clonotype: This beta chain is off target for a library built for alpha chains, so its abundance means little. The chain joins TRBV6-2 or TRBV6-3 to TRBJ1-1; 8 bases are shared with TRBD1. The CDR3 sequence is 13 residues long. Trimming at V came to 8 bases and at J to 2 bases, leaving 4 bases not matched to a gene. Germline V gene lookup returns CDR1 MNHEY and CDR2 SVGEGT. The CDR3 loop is CASRQGPNTEAFF. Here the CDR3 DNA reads TGTGCCAGCCGACAGGGGCCTAACACTGAAGCTTTCTTT.

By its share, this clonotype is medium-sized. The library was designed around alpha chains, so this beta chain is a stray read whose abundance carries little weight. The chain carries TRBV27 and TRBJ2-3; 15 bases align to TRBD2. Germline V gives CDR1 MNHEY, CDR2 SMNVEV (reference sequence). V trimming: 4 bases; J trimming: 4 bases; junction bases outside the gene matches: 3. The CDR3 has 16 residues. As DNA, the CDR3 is TGTGCCAGCAGTTCGGGACTAGCGGGGGGCCCAGATACGCAGTATTTT. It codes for CASSSGLAGGPDTQYF.

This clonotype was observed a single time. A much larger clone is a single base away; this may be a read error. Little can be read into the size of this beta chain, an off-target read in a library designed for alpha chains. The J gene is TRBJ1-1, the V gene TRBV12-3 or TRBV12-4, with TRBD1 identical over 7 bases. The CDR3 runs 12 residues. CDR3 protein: CVSSRDSTQAFF. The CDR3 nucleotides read TGTGTCAGCAGCCGGGACAGTACCCAAGCTTTCTTT.

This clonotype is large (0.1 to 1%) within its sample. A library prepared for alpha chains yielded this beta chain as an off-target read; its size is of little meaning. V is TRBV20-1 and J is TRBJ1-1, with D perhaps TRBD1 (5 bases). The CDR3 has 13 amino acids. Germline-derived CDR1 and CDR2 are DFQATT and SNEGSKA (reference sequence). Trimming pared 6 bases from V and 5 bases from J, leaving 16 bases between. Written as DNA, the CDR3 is TGCAGTGCCCCAGGGAGGCTGGGAACTGAAGCTTTCTTT. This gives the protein CSAPGRLGTEAFF.

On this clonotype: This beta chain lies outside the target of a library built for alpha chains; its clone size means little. DNA for the CDR3: TGTGCCAGCAGTGAAGGGGAGACAGCAACTAATGAAAAACTGTTTTTT. It encodes CASSEGETATNEKLFF. V is TRBV2 and J is TRBJ1-4; the D gene is possibly TRBD1 (5 bases). Per the germline V gene, CDR1 is SNHLY and CDR2 is FYNNEI. The CDR3 consists of 16 residues. Trimming shortened V by 1 base and J by 0 bases, and 9 bases separated the two germline ends.

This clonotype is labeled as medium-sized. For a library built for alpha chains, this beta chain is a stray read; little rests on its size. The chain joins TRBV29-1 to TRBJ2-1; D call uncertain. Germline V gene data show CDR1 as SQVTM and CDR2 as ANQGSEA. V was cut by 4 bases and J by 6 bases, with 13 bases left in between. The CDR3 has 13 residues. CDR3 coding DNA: TGCAGCGTTGTACAGATACCAGGCAATGAGCAGTTCTTC. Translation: CSVVQIPGNEQFF.

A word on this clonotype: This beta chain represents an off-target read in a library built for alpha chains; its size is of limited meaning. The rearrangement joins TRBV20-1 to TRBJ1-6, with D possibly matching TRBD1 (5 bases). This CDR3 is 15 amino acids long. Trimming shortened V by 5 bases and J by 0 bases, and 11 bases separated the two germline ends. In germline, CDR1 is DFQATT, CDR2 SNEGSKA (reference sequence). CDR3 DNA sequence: TGCAGTGCTGTCCCAGGGACCTCCTATAATTCACCCCTCCACTTT. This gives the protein CSAVPGTSYNSPLHF.

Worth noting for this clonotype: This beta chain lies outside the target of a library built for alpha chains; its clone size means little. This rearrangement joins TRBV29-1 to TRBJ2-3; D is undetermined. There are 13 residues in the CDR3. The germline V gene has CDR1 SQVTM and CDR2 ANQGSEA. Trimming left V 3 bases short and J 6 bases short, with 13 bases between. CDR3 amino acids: CSVDNPNQDTQYF. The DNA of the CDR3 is TGCAGCGTTGACAACCCGAACCAGGATACGCAGTATTTT.

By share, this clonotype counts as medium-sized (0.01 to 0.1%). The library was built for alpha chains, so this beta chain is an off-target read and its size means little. CDR3: CASSLRGDLNTEAFF. The DNA for the CDR3 is TGTGCCAGCAGTTTAAGAGGGGACTTAAACACTGAAGCTTTCTTT. The chain has TRBV27 and TRBJ1-1, with a weak D call TRBD1 (5 bases). Germline values: CDR1 MNHEY, CDR2 SMNVEV (reference sequence). This CDR3 comprises 15 residues. The V gene lost 2 bases and the J gene lost 2 bases, with 12 bases spanning the gap.

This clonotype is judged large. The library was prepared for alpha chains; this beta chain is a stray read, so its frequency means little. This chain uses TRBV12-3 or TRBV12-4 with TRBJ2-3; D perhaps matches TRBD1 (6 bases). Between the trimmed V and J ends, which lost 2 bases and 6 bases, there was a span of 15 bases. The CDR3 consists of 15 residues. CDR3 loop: CASSLHREPPDTQYF. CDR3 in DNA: TGTGCCAGCAGTTTACACAGGGAACCACCTGATACGCAGTATTTT.

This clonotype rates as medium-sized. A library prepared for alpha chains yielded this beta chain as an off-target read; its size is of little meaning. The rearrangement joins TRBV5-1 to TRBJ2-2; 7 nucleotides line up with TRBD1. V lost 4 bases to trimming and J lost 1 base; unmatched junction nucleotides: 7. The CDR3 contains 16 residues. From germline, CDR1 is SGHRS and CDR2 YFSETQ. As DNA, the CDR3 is TGCGCCAGCAGCCCAACGACAGGGCTGAACACCGGGGAGCTGTTTTTT. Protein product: CASSPTTGLNTGELFF. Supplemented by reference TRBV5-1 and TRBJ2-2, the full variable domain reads KAGVTQTPRYLIKTRGQQVTLSCSPISGHRSVSWYQQTPGQGLQFLFEYFSETQRNKGNFPGRFSGRQFSNSRSEMNVSTLELGDSALYLCASSPTTGLNTGELFFGEGSRLTVL.

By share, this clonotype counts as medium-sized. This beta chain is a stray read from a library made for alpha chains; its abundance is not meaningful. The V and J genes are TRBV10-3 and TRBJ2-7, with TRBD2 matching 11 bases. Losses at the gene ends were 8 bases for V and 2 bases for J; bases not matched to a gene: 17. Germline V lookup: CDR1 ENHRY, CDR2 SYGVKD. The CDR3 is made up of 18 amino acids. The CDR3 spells CAIGGRPGLAGNAYEQYF. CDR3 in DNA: TGTGCCATCGGGGGACGGCCTGGACTAGCGGGTAACGCCTACGAGCAGTACTTC.

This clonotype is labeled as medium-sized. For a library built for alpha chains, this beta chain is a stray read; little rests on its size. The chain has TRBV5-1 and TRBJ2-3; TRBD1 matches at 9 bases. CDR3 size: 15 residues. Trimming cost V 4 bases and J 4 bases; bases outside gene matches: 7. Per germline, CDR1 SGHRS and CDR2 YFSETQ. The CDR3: CASSQRDRDADTQYF. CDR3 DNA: TGCGCCAGCAGCCAACGGGACAGGGATGCAGATACGCAGTATTTT.

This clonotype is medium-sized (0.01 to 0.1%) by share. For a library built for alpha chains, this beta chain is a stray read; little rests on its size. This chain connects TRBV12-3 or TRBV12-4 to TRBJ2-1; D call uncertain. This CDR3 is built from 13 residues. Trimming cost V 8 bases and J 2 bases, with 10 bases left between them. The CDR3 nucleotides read TGTGCCAGCTTAAGATCGCCCTACAATGAGCAGTTCTTC. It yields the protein CASLRSPYNEQFF.

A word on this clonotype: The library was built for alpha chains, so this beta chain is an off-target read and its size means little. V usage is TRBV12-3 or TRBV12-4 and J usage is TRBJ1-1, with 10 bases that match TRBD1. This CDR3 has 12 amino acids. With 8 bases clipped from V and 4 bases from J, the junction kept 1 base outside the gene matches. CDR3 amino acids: CASGDRGTEAFF. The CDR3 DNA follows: TGTGCCAGCGGGGACAGGGGCACTGAAGCTTTCTTT.

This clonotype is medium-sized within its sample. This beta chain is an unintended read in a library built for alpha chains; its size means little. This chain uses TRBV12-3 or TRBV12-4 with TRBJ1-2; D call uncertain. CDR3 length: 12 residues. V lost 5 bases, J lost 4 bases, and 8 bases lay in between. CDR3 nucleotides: TGTGCCAGCAGTCTACAGAGCTATGGCTACACCTTC. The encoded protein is CASSLQSYGYTF.

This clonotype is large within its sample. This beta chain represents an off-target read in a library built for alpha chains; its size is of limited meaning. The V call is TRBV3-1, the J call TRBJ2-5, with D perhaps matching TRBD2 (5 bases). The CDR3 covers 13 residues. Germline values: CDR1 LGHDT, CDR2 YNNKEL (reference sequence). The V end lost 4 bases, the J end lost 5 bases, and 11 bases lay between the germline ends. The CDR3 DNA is TGTGCCAGCAGCCGCACTAGTTGGGAGACCCAGTACTTC. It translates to CASSRTSWETQYF.

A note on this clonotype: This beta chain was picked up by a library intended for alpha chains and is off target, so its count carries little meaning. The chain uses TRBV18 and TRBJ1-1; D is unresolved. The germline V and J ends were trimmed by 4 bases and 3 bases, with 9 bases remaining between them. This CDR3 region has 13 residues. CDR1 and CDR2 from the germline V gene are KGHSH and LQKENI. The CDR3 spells CASSLRSDTEAFF. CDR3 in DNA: TGTGCCAGCTCACTTAGGTCCGACACTGAAGCTTTCTTT. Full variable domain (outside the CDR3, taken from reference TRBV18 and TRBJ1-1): NAGVMQNPRHLVRRRGQEARLRCSPMKGHSHVYWYRQLPEEGLKFMVYLQKENIIDESGMPKERFSAEFPKEGPSILRIQQVVRGDSAAYFCASSLRSDTEAFFGQGTRLTVV.

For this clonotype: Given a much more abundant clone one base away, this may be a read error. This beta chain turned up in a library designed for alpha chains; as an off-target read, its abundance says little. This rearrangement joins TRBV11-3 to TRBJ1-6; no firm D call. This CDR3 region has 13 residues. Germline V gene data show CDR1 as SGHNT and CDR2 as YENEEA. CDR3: CVSSLDPTSPLHF. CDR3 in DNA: TGTGTCAGCAGCTTAGACCCCACTTCACCCCTCCACTTT.

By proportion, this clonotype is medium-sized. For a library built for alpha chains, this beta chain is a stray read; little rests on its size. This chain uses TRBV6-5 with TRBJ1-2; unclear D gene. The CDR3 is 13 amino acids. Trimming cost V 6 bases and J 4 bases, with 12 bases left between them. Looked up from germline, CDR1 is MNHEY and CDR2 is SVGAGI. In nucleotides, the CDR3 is TGTGCCAGCAGCGTGGGGAGCCTCTATGGCTACACCTTC. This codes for CASSVGSLYGYTF.